Each of the 2 T cell receptor beta chains below was sequenced from the same sample in a study of breast tumors, draining lymph nodes, adjacent tissues (dated by TCRdb to 2016 to 2018). Lymph node samples came from the axillary draining lymph nodes of breast cancer patients. Library preparation was by multiplex PCR. Sequenced on an Illumina HiSeq 2000. TCRdb reanalyzed the raw reads on its own, using fastp at Q25 for trimming and MiXCR for clone calling, and kept in-frame beta chains. Each entry merges the rows of one CDR3 protein and shows their most common DNA and genes. Counted in this sample were some 120,000 distinct CDR3 sequences; 15% to 20% of them appeared once. The ten top clones hold roughly 4% of the sample. Sequencing input: axillary lymph node tissue. The receptors originated from a female donor with breast cancer. Some clones in this sample may be carry-over from other donors' samples.

This clonotype was recorded at least ten times. The V call is TRBV10-3, the J call TRBJ2-7, with 14 nucleotides matching TRBD2. The germline V gene encodes CDR1 ENHRY and CDR2 SYGVKD. V shed 7 bases and J 5 bases; nucleotides not matched to a gene: 4. This CDR3 region has 14 residues. CDR3 in amino acids: CAIKGTSGRDEQYF. CDR3 nucleotide sequence: TGTGCCATCAAGGGGACTAGCGGGAGAGACGAGCAGTACTTC.

Remarks on this clonotype: Being one base from a much bigger clone, this may be a read error. J is TRBJ1-3 and V is TRBV5-1; 9 nucleotides line up with TRBD1. The germline V gene has CDR1 SGHRS and CDR2 YFSETQ. CDR3 length: 16 amino acids. The CDR3 region has the DNA TGCGCCAGCAGCTTAGGGACAGGGAGCTCTGGAAACGCCATATATTTT. Translation: CASSLGTGSSGNAIYF. The whole variable domain, filled in from reference TRBV5-1 and TRBJ1-3, reads KAGVTQTPRYLIKTRGQQVTLSCSPISGHRSVSWYQQTPGQGLQFLFEYFSETQRNKGNFPGRFSGRQFSNSRSEMNVSTLELGDSALYLCASSLGTGSSGNAIYFGEGSWLTVV.